One and the same sample provided the 29 T cell receptor beta chains below, sequenced in a study of cytomegalovirus exposure and HLA in healthy donors. The PCR used 60 Vbeta and 13 Jbeta primers. Data came from immunoSEQ multiplex PCR; TCRdb stores just in-frame clones and leaves some out. Here the sample spans roughly 120,000 clones, about 86% being singletons. Sequencing was done on a sample of PBMCs. Every receptor here comes from a woman aged 25 to 39 in good health and CMV-seronegative.

The V gene is TRBV14, the J gene TRBJ1-1; D uncertain. Between the trimmed V and J ends, which lost 3 bases and 0 bases, there was a span of 5 bases. The CDR3 is 13 amino acids. Germline values: CDR1 SGHDN, CDR2 FVKESK. CDR3 DNA sequence: TGTGCCAGCAGCCAGTACATGAACACTGAAGCTTTCTTT. Its translation is CASSQYMNTEAFF.

The rearrangement uses TRBV30 and TRBJ2-7, with TRBD1 matching over 7 bases. Germline V gene data show CDR1 as GTSNPN and CDR2 as SVGIG (reference sequence). With 8 bases clipped from V and 2 bases from J, the junction kept 6 bases outside the gene matches. The CDR3 covers 12 residues. CDR3 sequence reads: CALRQGPYEQYF. The DNA for the CDR3 is TGTGCCCTACGACAGGGTCCCTACGAGCAGTACTTC.

The chain links TRBV5-1 to TRBJ2-2; 12 bases align to TRBD2. Unmatched junction bases numbered 8, after V lost 5 bases and J lost 6 bases. The CDR3 is 16 residues long. Germline V gene sequence: CDR1 SGHRS, CDR2 YFSETQ. Here the CDR3 reads CASSPGLAGMAGELFF. The CDR3 coding sequence is TGCGCCAGCAGTCCCGGACTAGCGGGAATGGCCGGGGAGCTGTTTTTT. The full variable domain, with the rest looked up from reference TRBV5-1 and TRBJ2-2, is KAGVTQTPRYLIKTRGQQVTLSCSPISGHRSVSWYQQTPGQGLQFLFEYFSETQRNKGNFPGRFSGRQFSNSRSEMNVSTLELGDSALYLCASSPGLAGMAGELFFGEGSRLTVL.

The count of this clone is one. Germline is not matched at one junction end, which may reflect a read error. The chain recombines TRBV28 with TRBJ2-6; 8 nucleotides agree with TRBD1. CDR1 is MDHEN and CDR2 is SYDVKM in the germline V gene. The CDR3 sequence is 17 residues long. The DNA for the CDR3 is TGTGTCAGCAGTGGACGACAGGGGAGAGCTGGGGCCAACGTCCTGACTTTC. The encoded protein is CVSSGRQGRAGANVLTF.

The chain carries TRBV28 and TRBJ1-5; D perhaps matches TRBD1 (6 bases). Trimming cost V 4 bases and J 7 bases, with 14 bases left between them. Germline values: CDR1 MDHEN, CDR2 SYDVKM. The CDR3 is made up of 14 amino acids. The CDR3 region is CASSSGVMGQPQHF. CDR3 nucleotides: TGTGCCAGCAGTTCAGGGGTGATGGGCCAGCCCCAGCATTTT.

This clone turned up a few times. V gene TRBV30 combines with J gene TRBJ2-3, with 7 bases aligning to TRBD1. Germline V gene sequence: CDR1 GTSNPN, CDR2 SVGIG (reference sequence). Trimming at V came to 0 bases and at J to 3 bases, leaving 9 bases not matched to a gene. This CDR3 has 16 amino acids. CDR3: CAWSVIRRGPTDTQYF. The CDR3 nucleotides read TGTGCCTGGAGTGTAATTCGAAGGGGGCCGACAGATACGCAGTATTTT.

The genes are TRBV6-5 and TRBJ2-7; D perhaps matches TRBD1 (6 bases). This CDR3 has 14 amino acids. Germline values: CDR1 MNHEY, CDR2 SVGAGI. V lost 0 bases and J 4 bases, leaving 10 bases between the germline ends. The CDR3 DNA follows: TGTGCCAGCAGTTACTCGATAGGGGGTTACGAGCAGTACTTC. Translating gives CASSYSIGGYEQYF.

The V call is TRBV29-1, the J call TRBJ2-7, with D tentatively TRBD1 (6 bases). This CDR3 comprises 14 residues. V was pared by 2 bases and J by 2 bases, with 13 bases between. CDR1 is SQVTM, CDR2 ANQGSEA, per germline. Here the CDR3 reads CSVELVRGTYEQYF. Written as DNA, the CDR3 is TGCAGCGTTGAATTAGTCAGGGGAACCTACGAGCAGTACTTC.

This sequence joins TRBV5-6 and TRBJ2-1; tentative D call: TRBD1 (5 bases). This CDR3 has 15 residues. Trimming stripped 1 base from V and 4 bases from J, with 12 bases between. CDR1 and CDR2 (germline): SGHDT, YYEEEE. The CDR3 region is CASSLRAQGYNEQFF. CDR3 DNA sequence: TGTGCCAGCAGCTTGAGGGCCCAGGGTTACAATGAGCAGTTCTTC.

This clone was detected only once. The J gene is TRBJ2-1, the V gene TRBV19, with 7 bases matching TRBD2. The germline gives CDR1 LNHDA, CDR2 SQIVND (reference sequence). V dropped 1 base and J dropped 4; count of bases not matched to a gene: 4. The CDR3 spans 15 residues. This CDR3 reads CASSIGGRPYNEQFF. As DNA, the CDR3 is TGTGCCAGTAGTATAGGCGGGAGACCGTACAATGAGCAGTTCTTC.

The gene calls are TRBV6-5 and TRBJ2-3, with D tentatively TRBD2 (5 bases). Germline V gene data show CDR1 as MNHEY and CDR2 as SVGAGI. There are 11 residues in the CDR3. Deletions cut 6 bases from V and 9 bases from J, with 10 bases between. CDR3 bases: TGTGCCAGCAGAGGACTCAACACGCAGTATTTT. This encodes CASRGLNTQYF.

J is TRBJ2-2 and V is TRBV7-2, with 12 bases identical to TRBD2. Germline values: CDR1 SGHTA, CDR2 FQGNSA. V lost 1 base and J lost 4; bases outside the gene matches: 1. This CDR3 has 16 amino acids. The CDR3 loop is CASSLVLAGGTGELFF. For the CDR3, the DNA is TGTGCCAGCAGCTTAGTACTAGCGGGAGGCACCGGGGAGCTGTTTTTT.

The chain couples TRBV30 to TRBJ1-5; 7 bases line up with TRBD1. The CDR3 has 14 amino acids. Germline values: CDR1 GTSNPN, CDR2 SVGIG (reference sequence). The V gene end was trimmed by 0 bases and the J gene end by 3 bases; junction bases not matched to a gene: 2. The CDR3, as DNA: TGTGCCTGGAGTGTCGGACAGGACAATCAGCCCCAGCATTTT. Its translation is CAWSVGQDNQPQHF.

V usage is TRBV11-2 and J usage is TRBJ2-7, with 8 bases lining up with TRBD1. V was pared by 0 bases and J by 5 bases, with 6 bases of the junction left unmatched. Germline-derived CDR1 and CDR2 are SGHAT and FQNNGV. This CDR3 contains 15 residues. The CDR3 loop is CASSLDRGLINEQYF. CDR3 bases: TGTGCCAGCAGCTTAGACAGGGGGCTGATAAACGAGCAGTACTTC.

The chain has TRBV7-2 and TRBJ2-7; 14 bases are a match to TRBD2. Germline values: CDR1 SGHTA, CDR2 FQGNSA. The CDR3 covers 15 residues. Trimming removed 5 bases from V and 5 bases from J; junction bases left unmatched: 5. In DNA, the CDR3 is TGTGCCAGCAGCAGACTAGCGGGAGGGCTGCACGAGCAGTACTTC. This gives the protein CASSRLAGGLHEQYF.

The chain joins TRBV28 to TRBJ2-7; D uncertain. V gave up 7 bases and J gave up 4 bases, with 14 bases separating them. The CDR3 is 13 amino acids. Germline CDR1 reads MDHEN; CDR2 reads SYDVKM. The DNA for the CDR3 is TGTGCCAGCACTCTAGGTTCCCCTTACGAGCAGTACTTC. Protein: CASTLGSPYEQYF.

The chain combines TRBV28 with TRBJ2-7, with a possible D match to TRBD2 (6 bases). Trimming cost V 6 bases and J 0 bases, with 15 bases left between them. Germline CDR1 MDHEN, CDR2 SYDVKM. This CDR3 region has 15 residues. DNA for the CDR3: TGTGCCAGCAGCCCTCTACTAGCCTCCTCCTACGAGCAGTACTTC. Its translation: CASSPLLASSYEQYF.

The gene calls are TRBV6-1 and TRBJ2-1; a possible D gene is TRBD2 (5 bases). V dropped 4 bases and J dropped 12 bases, with 31 bases sitting between them. The CDR3 extends over 18 amino acids. CDR1 MNHNS and CDR2 SASEGT come from the germline V gene. This CDR3 reads CASSVLFAGLLPIQVQFF. The CDR3 bases are TGTGCCAGCAGTGTGCTGTTTGCGGGTCTCCTCCCTATTCAAGTGCAGTTCTTC.

For the CDR3, the DNA is TGTGCCAGCAGGGGAGCGGGGCCGTTCACCGGGGAGCTGTTTTTT. Protein: CASRGAGPFTGELFF. The J gene is TRBJ2-2, the V gene TRBV9; 7 bases are a match to TRBD2. The V gene's germline CDR1 is SGDLS and CDR2 YYNGEE. The CDR3 has 15 amino acids. V trimming: 5 bases; J trimming: 4 bases; junction bases outside the gene matches: 8.

This clone was seen more than once but under ten times. The V gene is TRBV15, the J gene TRBJ2-1; the match to TRBD2 covers 11 bases. Germline values: CDR1 LNHNV, CDR2 YYDKDF (reference sequence). V dropped 1 base and J dropped 9; count of bases not matched to a gene: 8. This CDR3 is 16 amino acids long. CDR3 sequence: CATSRALGLADGEQFF. The CDR3 DNA is TGTGCCACCAGCAGAGCCTTGGGACTAGCGGATGGTGAGCAGTTCTTC.

The chain has TRBV27 and TRBJ2-3; 12 bases map to TRBD2. CDR1 is MNHEY and CDR2 is SMNVEV in the germline V gene (reference sequence). The CDR3 extends over 17 amino acids. V gave up 5 bases and J gave up 0 bases; unmatched junction bases: 6. CDR3 region: CASSGLGTSGSTDTQYF. CDR3 nucleotide sequence: TGTGCCAGCAGTGGCCTCGGGACTAGCGGGAGCACAGATACGCAGTATTTT.

The chain is built from TRBV28 and TRBJ1-1; 8 bases fit TRBD1. Germline values: CDR1 MDHEN, CDR2 SYDVKM. J gave up 11 bases and V 5 bases, and 13 bases lay outside the gene matches. The CDR3 has 14 amino acids. In nucleotides, the CDR3 is TGTGCCAGCAGTATGCCGGGACAGGTGACGGGGGCTTTCTTT. Protein product: CASSMPGQVTGAFF.

The V call is TRBV7-9, the J call TRBJ2-7; the match to TRBD2 covers 8 bases. V lost 4 bases and J lost 1; bases outside the gene matches: 6. CDR1 and CDR2 from the germline V gene are SEHNR and FQNEAQ (reference sequence). The CDR3 runs 15 residues. The CDR3 loop reads CASSWSGSVSYEQYF. The CDR3 nucleotides are TGTGCCAGCAGCTGGAGCGGGAGCGTTTCCTACGAGCAGTACTTC.

The table lists this clone with a few counts. This chain joins TRBV16 and TRBJ1-2; unclear D gene. The CDR3 spans 15 residues. The germline V gene encodes CDR1 KGHSY and CDR2 FQNENV. Trimming took off 0 bases at V and 5 bases at J, with 13 bases between the two ends. This CDR3 reads CASSQSSGTGYGYTF. The CDR3 DNA reads as TGTGCCAGCAGCCAATCTTCTGGCACGGGATATGGCTACACCTTC.

The chain recombines TRBV9 with TRBJ2-1; TRBD2 matches at 7 bases. Germline loops: CDR1 SGDLS, CDR2 YYNGEE. The V segment lost 1 base and the J segment 2 bases; nucleotides outside the gene matches: 3. The length of the CDR3 is 15 residues. CDR3 region: CASSVSGATYNEQFF. The DNA for the CDR3 is TGTGCCAGCAGCGTAAGCGGGGCAACCTACAATGAGCAGTTCTTC.

The chain is built from TRBV5-1 and TRBJ2-7, with 8 bases matching TRBD2. The ends lost 4 bases at V and 2 bases at J; junction bases unmatched: 8. Germline loops: CDR1 SGHRS, CDR2 YFSETQ. The CDR3 consists of 15 residues. The CDR3: CASSRSGTRAYEQYF. In DNA form, the CDR3 reads TGCGCCAGCAGCCGCTCCGGGACTAGAGCCTACGAGCAGTACTTC.

V usage is TRBV7-2 and J usage is TRBJ1-1; D is possibly TRBD1 (6 bases). Trimming cost V 3 bases and J 1 base, with 12 bases left between them. The length of the CDR3 is 15 residues. The V gene's germline CDR1 is SGHTA and CDR2 FQGNSA. Here the CDR3 DNA reads TGTGCCAGCAGCTTTACGGGACATCCGAACACTGAAGCTTTCTTT. The encoded protein is CASSFTGHPNTEAFF.

This chain links TRBV5-1 with TRBJ1-5; D unresolved. Trimming cost V 4 bases and J 5 bases, with 16 bases left between them. Germline V gene lookup returns CDR1 SGHRS and CDR2 YFSETQ. The CDR3 runs 15 residues. Here the CDR3 DNA reads TGCGCCAGCAGCGGGAGAAGGGAAGCGGATCAGCCCCAGCATTTT. This translates into CASSGRREADQPQHF.

This clone is a singleton in its sample. The chain couples TRBV7-9 to TRBJ1-6; 7 nucleotides align to TRBD1. The CDR3 runs to 13 residues. J was trimmed by 7 bases and V by 10 bases; bases with no gene match: 7. Germline V lookup: CDR1 SEHNR, CDR2 FQNEAQ (reference sequence). The CDR3: CATRGGGNSPLHF. The CDR3 DNA follows: TGTGCCACCAGGGGGGGTGGGAATTCACCCCTCCACTTT.